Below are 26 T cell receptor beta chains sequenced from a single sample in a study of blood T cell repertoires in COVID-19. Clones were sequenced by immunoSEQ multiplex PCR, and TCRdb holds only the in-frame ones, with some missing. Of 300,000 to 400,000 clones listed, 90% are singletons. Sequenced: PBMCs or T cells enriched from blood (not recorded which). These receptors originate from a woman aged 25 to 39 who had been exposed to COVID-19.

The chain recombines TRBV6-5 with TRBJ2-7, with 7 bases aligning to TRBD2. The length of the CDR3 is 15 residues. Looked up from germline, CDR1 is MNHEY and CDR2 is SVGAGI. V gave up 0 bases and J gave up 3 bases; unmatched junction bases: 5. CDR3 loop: CASSYSGGGDYEQYF. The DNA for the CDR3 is TGTGCCAGCAGTTACTCGGGCGGGGGAGACTACGAGCAGTACTTC.

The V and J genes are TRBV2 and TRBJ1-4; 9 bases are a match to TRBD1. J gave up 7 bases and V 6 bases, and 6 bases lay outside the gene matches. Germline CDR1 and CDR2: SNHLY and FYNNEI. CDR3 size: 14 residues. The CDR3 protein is CASREQGAREKLFF. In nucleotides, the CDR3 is TGTGCCAGCAGGGAACAGGGGGCGCGTGAAAAACTGTTTTTT.

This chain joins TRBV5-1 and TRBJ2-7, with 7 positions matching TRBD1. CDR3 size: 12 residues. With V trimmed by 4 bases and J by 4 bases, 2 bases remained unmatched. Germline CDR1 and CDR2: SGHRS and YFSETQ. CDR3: CASSEQGYEQYF. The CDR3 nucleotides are TGCGCCAGCAGCGAACAGGGGTACGAGCAGTACTTC.

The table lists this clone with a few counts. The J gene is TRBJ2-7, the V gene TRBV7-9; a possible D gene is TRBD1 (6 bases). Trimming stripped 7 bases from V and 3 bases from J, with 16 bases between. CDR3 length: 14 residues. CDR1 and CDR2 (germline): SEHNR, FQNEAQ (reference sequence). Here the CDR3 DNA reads TGTGCCAGCACCCACCGGGACACTTACTACGAGCAGTACTTC. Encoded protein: CASTHRDTYYEQYF.

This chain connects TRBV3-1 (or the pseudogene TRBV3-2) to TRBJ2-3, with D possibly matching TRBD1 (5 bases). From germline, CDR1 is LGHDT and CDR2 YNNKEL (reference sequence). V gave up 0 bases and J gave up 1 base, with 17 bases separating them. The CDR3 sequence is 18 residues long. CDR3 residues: CASSQDRGGGPGTDTQYF. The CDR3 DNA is TGTGCCAGCAGCCAAGATAGGGGTGGCGGCCCCGGCACAGATACGCAGTATTTT.

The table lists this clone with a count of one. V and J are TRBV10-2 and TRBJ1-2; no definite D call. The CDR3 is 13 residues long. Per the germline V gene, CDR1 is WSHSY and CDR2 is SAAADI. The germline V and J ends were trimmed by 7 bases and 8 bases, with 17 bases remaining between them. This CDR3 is CASTGSAPRGYTF. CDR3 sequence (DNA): TGCGCCAGCACGGGTTCGGCTCCTAGGGGCTACACCTTC.

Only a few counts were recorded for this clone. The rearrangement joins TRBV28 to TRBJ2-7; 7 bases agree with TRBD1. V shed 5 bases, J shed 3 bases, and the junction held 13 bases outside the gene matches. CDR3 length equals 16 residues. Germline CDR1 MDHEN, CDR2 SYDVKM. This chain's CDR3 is CASSGTAIKALYEQYF. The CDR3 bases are TGTGCCAGCAGTGGGACAGCCATTAAGGCCCTCTACGAGCAGTACTTC.

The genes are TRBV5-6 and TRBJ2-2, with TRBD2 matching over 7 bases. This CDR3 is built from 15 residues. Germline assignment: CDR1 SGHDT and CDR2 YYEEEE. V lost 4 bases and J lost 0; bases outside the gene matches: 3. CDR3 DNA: TGTGCCAGCAGCAAGGGACTACCGAACACCGGGGAGCTGTTTTTT. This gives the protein CASSKGLPNTGELFF.

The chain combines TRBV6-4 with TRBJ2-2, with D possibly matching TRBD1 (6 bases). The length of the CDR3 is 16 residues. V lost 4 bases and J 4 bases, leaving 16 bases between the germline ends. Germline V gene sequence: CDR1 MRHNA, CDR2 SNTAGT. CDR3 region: CASSGFWGQSTGELFF. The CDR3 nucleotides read TGTGCCAGCAGTGGGTTTTGGGGGCAGAGCACCGGGGAGCTGTTTTTT.

This chain's CDR3 is CASSYPGQTVNTEAFF. In nucleotides, the CDR3 is TGTGCCAGCAGTTATCCGGGACAGACGGTGAACACTGAAGCTTTCTTT. The V call is TRBV6-2 or TRBV6-3, the J call TRBJ1-1; TRBD1 aligns across 7 bases. V shed 3 bases, J shed 0 bases, and the junction held 7 bases outside the gene matches. The germline CDR1 and CDR2 sequences are MNHEY and SVGEGT. The CDR3 runs 16 residues.

Written as DNA, the CDR3 is TGCAGCGTCGGGGGATCGGGTGAAAAACTGTTTTTT. As protein: CSVGGSGEKLFF. The chain uses TRBV29-1 and TRBJ1-4, with a weak D call TRBD1 (5 bases). In germline, CDR1 is SQVTM, CDR2 ANQGSEA. Trimming pared 6 bases from V and 7 bases from J, leaving 12 bases between. This CDR3 spans 12 amino acids.

CDR3 in DNA: TGCGCCAGCAGCCTGGACAGGGTTGGCTACACCTTC. Translation gives CASSLDRVGYTF. This chain connects TRBV5-1 to TRBJ1-2; 8 nucleotides align to TRBD1. With V trimmed by 4 bases and J by 7 bases, 3 bases remained unmatched. The CDR3 consists of 12 residues. Germline loops: CDR1 SGHRS, CDR2 YFSETQ.

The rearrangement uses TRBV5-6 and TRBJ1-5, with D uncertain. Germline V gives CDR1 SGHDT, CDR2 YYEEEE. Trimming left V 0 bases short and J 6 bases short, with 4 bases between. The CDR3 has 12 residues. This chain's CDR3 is CASSLAGQPQHF. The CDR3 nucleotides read TGTGCCAGCAGCTTGGCCGGTCAGCCCCAGCATTTT.

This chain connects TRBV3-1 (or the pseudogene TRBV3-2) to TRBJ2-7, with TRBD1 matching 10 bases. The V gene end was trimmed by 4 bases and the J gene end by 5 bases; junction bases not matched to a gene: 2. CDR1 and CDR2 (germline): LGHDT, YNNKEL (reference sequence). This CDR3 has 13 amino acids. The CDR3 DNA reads TGTGCCAGCAGCCCCGGGACAGGGGACGAGCAGTACTTC. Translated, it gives CASSPGTGDEQYF.

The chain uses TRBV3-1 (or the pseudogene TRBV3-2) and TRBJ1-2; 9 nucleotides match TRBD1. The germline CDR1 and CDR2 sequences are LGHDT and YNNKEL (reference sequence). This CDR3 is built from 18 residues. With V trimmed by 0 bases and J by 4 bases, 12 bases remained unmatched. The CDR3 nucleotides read TGTGCCAGCAGCCAAGATTTAAACCCGGGACAGGGCCCCTATGGCTACACCTTC. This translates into CASSQDLNPGQGPYGYTF.

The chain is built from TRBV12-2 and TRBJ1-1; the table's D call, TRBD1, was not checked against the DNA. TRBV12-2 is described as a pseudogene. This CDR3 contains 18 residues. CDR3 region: CASRFPPGQGISFSEAFF. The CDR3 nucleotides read TGTGCAAGTCGCTTCCCCCCCGGACAGGGCATTAGTTTCTCTGAAGCTTTCTTT.

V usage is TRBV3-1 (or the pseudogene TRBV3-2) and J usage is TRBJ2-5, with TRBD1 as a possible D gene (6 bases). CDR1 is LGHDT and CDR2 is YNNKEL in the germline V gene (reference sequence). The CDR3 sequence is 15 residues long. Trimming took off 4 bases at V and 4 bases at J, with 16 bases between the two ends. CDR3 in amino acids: CASSPMYRDIETQYF. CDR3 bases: TGTGCCAGCAGCCCAATGTACAGGGATATAGAGACCCAGTACTTC.

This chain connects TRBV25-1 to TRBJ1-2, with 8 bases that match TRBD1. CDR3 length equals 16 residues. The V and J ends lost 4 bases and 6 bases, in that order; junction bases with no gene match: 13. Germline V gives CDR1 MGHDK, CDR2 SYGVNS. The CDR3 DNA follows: TGTGCCAGCAGTGCTTATCCCGGGACAGGTCACGATGGCTACACCTTC. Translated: CASSAYPGTGHDGYTF.

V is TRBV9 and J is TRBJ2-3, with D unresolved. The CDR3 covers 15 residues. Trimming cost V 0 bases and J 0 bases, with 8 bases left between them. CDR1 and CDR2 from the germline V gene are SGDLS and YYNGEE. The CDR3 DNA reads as TGTGCCAGCAGCGTAGGCACTTCCAGCACAGATACGCAGTATTTT. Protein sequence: CASSVGTSSTDTQYF.

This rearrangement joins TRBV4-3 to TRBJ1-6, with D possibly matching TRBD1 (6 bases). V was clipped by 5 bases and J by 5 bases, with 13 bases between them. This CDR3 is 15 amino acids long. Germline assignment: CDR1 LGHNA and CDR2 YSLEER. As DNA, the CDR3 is TGCGCCAGCAGCTCCCGGGACACCAATAATTCACCCCTCCACTTT. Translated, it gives CASSSRDTNNSPLHF.

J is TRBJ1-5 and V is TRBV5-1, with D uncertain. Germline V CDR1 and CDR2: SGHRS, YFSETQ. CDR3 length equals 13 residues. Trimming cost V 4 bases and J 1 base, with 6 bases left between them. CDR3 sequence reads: CASSPKSNQPQHF. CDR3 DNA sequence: TGCGCCAGCAGCCCCAAAAGCAATCAGCCCCAGCATTTT. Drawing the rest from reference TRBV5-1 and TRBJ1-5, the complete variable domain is KAGVTQTPRYLIKTRGQQVTLSCSPISGHRSVSWYQQTPGQGLQFLFEYFSETQRNKGNFPGRFSGRQFSNSRSEMNVSTLELGDSALYLCASSPKSNQPQHFGDGTRLSIL.

DNA of the CDR3: TGTGCCAGCAGCTTGAACGTGGGGCGTGGGGCTTTCTTT. This sequence encodes CASSLNVGRGAFF. The chain employs TRBV5-6 and TRBJ1-1, with D possibly matching TRBD1 (5 bases). Germline V lookup: CDR1 SGHDT, CDR2 YYEEEE. With 1 base removed from V and 11 bases from J, the gap between germline ends came to 15 bases. The CDR3 is 13 amino acids.

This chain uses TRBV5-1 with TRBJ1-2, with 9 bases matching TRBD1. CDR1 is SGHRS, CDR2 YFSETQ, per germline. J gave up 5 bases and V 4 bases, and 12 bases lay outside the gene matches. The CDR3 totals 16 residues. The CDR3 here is CASSGGNPTGGYGYTF. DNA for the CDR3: TGCGCCAGCAGCGGGGGGAACCCGACAGGGGGGTATGGCTACACCTTC.

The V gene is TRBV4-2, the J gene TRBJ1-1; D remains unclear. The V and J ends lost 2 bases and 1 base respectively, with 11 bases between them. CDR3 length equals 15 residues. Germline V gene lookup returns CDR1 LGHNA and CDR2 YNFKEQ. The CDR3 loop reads CASSQHIRGNTEAFF. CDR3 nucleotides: TGTGCCAGCAGCCAACATATACGGGGGAACACTGAAGCTTTCTTT.

The CDR3 nucleotides are TGTGCCAGTCATGGACTTGGCAATTCACCCCTCCACTTT. It translates to CASHGLGNSPLHF. The V gene is TRBV6-5, the J gene TRBJ1-6; D uncertain. Trimming left V 9 bases short and J 7 bases short, with 13 bases between. From germline, CDR1 is MNHEY and CDR2 SVGAGI. This CDR3 region has 13 residues.

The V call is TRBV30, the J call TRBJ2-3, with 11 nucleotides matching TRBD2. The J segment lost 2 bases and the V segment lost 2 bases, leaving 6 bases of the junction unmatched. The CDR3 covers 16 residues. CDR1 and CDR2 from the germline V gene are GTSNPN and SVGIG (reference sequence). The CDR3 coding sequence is TGTGCCTGGAGTACATTAGCGGGGGGGCCCACAGATACGCAGTATTTT. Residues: CAWSTLAGGPTDTQYF.